The 12 T cell receptor beta chains below were found in one sample sequenced in a study of response to subunit inactivated influenza vaccine. TCRdb passed the RT-PCR reads through MiXCR, listing each CDR3 protein once. The sample lists about 580,000 distinct CDR3 sequences, around 15% occurring once. The specimen comprised PBMCs from blood, sampled approximately 12 days after vaccination. These receptors were collected from a man aged 50 to 60 who received an inactivated influenza vaccine.

V is TRBV20-1 and J is TRBJ2-5; TRBD1 matches at 8 bases. Germline CDR1 DFQATT, CDR2 SNEGSKA (reference sequence). CDR3 length: 14 amino acids. The J segment lost 4 bases and the V segment lost 4 bases, leaving 8 bases of the junction unmatched. The DNA for the CDR3 is TGCAGTGCTACTGACAGGGGAGGTGGAGAGACCCAGTACTTC. Translating gives CSATDRGGGETQYF.

This clonotype was counted a few times. The genes are TRBV6-2 or TRBV6-3 and TRBJ2-7; no clear D gene. V gave up 7 bases and J gave up 0 bases, with 7 bases separating them. This CDR3 has 12 amino acids. Germline-derived CDR1 and CDR2 are MNHEY and SVGEGT. Written as DNA, the CDR3 is TGTGCCAGCAAGGCAAACTCCTACGAGCAGTACTTC. It specifies CASKANSYEQYF.

The table lists this clonotype with a few counts. Written as DNA, the CDR3 is TGCAGTGCGACGCCAGGGAGGGCGGACGGGGAGCTGTTTTTT. Translated, it gives CSATPGRADGELFF. The rearrangement joins TRBV20-1 to TRBJ2-2, with TRBD2 matching 7 bases. The CDR3 runs to 14 residues. Germline trimming cut 6 bases from V and 7 bases from J; bases unmatched to any gene: 11. Germline CDR1 and CDR2: DFQATT and SNEGSKA (reference sequence).

In this sample, this clonotype turned up a few times. J is TRBJ2-7 and V is TRBV20-1; possible D gene TRBD2, 5 bases. Trimming cost V 1 base and J 6 bases, with 16 bases left between them. There are 14 residues in the CDR3. Germline-derived CDR1 and CDR2 are DFQATT and SNEGSKA (reference sequence). The CDR3 spells CSARVPPSRGEQYF. The DNA for the CDR3 is TGCAGTGCTAGAGTTCCGCCTAGTCGGGGCGAGCAGTACTTC.

This clonotype showed up many times. The chain carries TRBV29-1 and TRBJ2-7; the D gene is possibly TRBD1 (5 bases). Trimming cost V 5 bases and J 6 bases, with 14 bases left between them. The CDR3 spans 12 residues. Germline CDR1 is SQVTM and CDR2 is ANQGSEA. The CDR3 bases are TGCAGCGTTCCCGGACACCTCGGCGAGCAGTACTTC. Its protein is CSVPGHLGEQYF.

This clonotype has more than one count but fewer than ten. This chain links TRBV3-1 with TRBJ1-2; D gene ambiguous. V lost 2 bases, J lost 4 bases, and 8 bases lay in between. This CDR3 spans 13 amino acids. Germline V gene lookup returns CDR1 LGHDT and CDR2 YNNKEL (reference sequence). CDR3 nucleotide sequence: TGTGCCAGCAGCCAATACGGTACCTATGGCTACACCTTC. Translated, it gives CASSQYGTYGYTF.

This clonotype was recorded many times. CDR3 nucleotide sequence: TGTGCCAGCAGCTTAAATCCCCAGGGGAAAAGGGTCTACGAGCAGTACTTC. Encoded protein: CASSLNPQGKRVYEQYF. The chain couples TRBV7-9 to TRBJ2-7; D might be TRBD1 (6 bases). Trimming removed 2 bases at V and 3 bases at J, with 20 bases between. The CDR3 runs to 17 residues. Germline CDR1 reads SEHNR; CDR2 reads FQNEAQ (reference sequence).

The chain recombines TRBV5-1 with TRBJ2-7, with 10 bases lining up with TRBD2. Per germline, CDR1 SGHRS and CDR2 YFSETQ. The CDR3 covers 16 residues. V shed 1 base, J shed 2 bases, and the junction held 6 bases outside the gene matches. The CDR3 DNA is TGCGCCAGCAGCTTGTTATTAAGCGGGGGGGCCTACGAGCAGTACTTC. The encoded protein is CASSLLLSGGAYEQYF. Complete variable domain (other parts from reference TRBV5-1 and TRBJ2-7): KAGVTQTPRYLIKTRGQQVTLSCSPISGHRSVSWYQQTPGQGLQFLFEYFSETQRNKGNFPGRFSGRQFSNSRSEMNVSTLELGDSALYLCASSLLLSGGAYEQYFGPGTRLTVT.

V gene TRBV3-1 combines with J gene TRBJ2-4; D remains ambiguous. V was pared by 0 bases and J by 4 bases, with 4 bases between. CDR1 is LGHDT and CDR2 is YNNKEL in the germline V gene (reference sequence). CDR3 length: 13 residues. The CDR3 protein is CASSQDPKNIQYF. CDR3 coding DNA: TGTGCCAGCAGCCAAGATCCGAAAAACATTCAGTACTTC.

This clonotype came up a few times. This sequence joins TRBV3-1 and TRBJ2-7; D not resolved. The ends were cut back, 4 bases at V and 2 bases at J, with 12 bases in the middle. This CDR3 spans 14 amino acids. Looked up from germline, CDR1 is LGHDT and CDR2 is YNNKEL (reference sequence). The CDR3 DNA reads as TGTGCCAGCAGCCGCCGGACGGTGACCTACGAGCAGTACTTC. Amino acids: CASSRRTVTYEQYF.

The chain recombines TRBV20-1 with TRBJ1-5; D is ambiguous. CDR3 length: 13 amino acids. Deletions cut 3 bases from V and 0 bases from J, with 6 bases between. Germline-derived CDR1 and CDR2 are DFQATT and SNEGSKA (reference sequence). CDR3 loop: CSASQYSNQPQHF. DNA of the CDR3: TGCAGTGCTAGCCAGTATAGCAATCAGCCCCAGCATTTT.

This clonotype showed up just a few times. This rearrangement joins TRBV20-1 to TRBJ2-1; 9 nucleotides align to TRBD2. CDR1 and CDR2 (germline): DFQATT, SNEGSKA (reference sequence). Trimming removed 2 bases from V and 4 bases from J; junction bases left unmatched: 3. The CDR3 totals 14 residues. CDR3 bases: TGCAGTGCTAGATCCCTAGCGGGGTACAATGAGCAGTTCTTC. It yields the protein CSARSLAGYNEQFF.